The rows below give T cell receptor beta chains drawn from one sample of a study of response to subunit inactivated influenza vaccine. TCRdb passed the RT-PCR reads through MiXCR, listing each CDR3 protein once. Of hundreds of thousands of distinct CDR3 sequences listed, about 12% are singletons. This specimen was non-naive T cells sorted from PBMCs, taken approximately 15 days before vaccination. These receptors originate from a man in his fifties who received an inactivated influenza vaccine. CDR3s include the opening cysteine and the closing phenylalanine or tryptophan. Each record gives: D gene, clone size, V gene, J gene, CDR3 DNA, CDR3 protein. A D gene is named only where the DNA matches it firmly. Not every row has a clone size; where given, it reads once, few, many or a size class.

TRBD1	NA	TRBV7-9	TRBJ2-5	TGTGCCAGCAGCTTAGGCTTGGGGACAGGCAACCAAGAGACCCAGTACTTC	CASSLGLGTGNQETQYF
NA	NA	TRBV19	TRBJ1-4	TGTGCCAGTAGTAAAACCGAAGAAAAACTGTTTTTT	CASSKTEEKLFF
TRBD1	few	TRBV29-1	TRBJ2-7	TGCAGCGTGACGGCCGGGACAGCCCTGGGCGAGCAGTACTTC	CSVTAGTALGEQYF
TRBD2	NA	TRBV6-1	TRBJ2-5	TGTGCCAGCAGTGAATCCCCAATCGGGAGGGAGACCCAGTACTTC	CASSESPIGRETQYF
TRBD1	few	TRBV6-1	TRBJ2-7	TGCCCCAGCAGTGACCCGCCCCTGACAGGGGGCCATTACGAGCAGTACTTC	CPSSDPPLTGGHYEQYF
TRBD2	few	TRBV5-5	TRBJ2-5	TGTGCCAGCAGCTTGTGGGCCACTCCCGGGGGGGAGACCCAGTACTTC	CASSLWATPGGETQYF
NA	NA	TRBV12-3/TRBV12-4	TRBJ2-3	TGTGCCAGCAGTTTCGGGCCAGGTAGGGGCACAGATACGCAGTATTTT	CASSFGPGRGTDTQYF
NA	many	TRBV27	TRBJ2-2	TGTGCCAGCAGTCCTAGAGAGACTTTAGGGAAGCGAACCGGGGAGCTGTTTTTT	CASSPRETLGKRTGELFF
TRBD1	few	TRBV7-2	TRBJ1-6	TGTGCCAGCAGCTATCCCGGGACAGGGGCGACGGCCCTCCACTTT	CASSYPGTGATALHF
NA	NA	TRBV12-3/TRBV12-4	TRBJ1-3	TGTGCCAGCAGTTCAGGGGGAAACACCATATATTTT	CASSSGGNTIYF
TRBD1	many	TRBV12-3/TRBV12-4	TRBJ1-1	TGTGCCAGCCGTTTTGGGACAGGGGCTAAGAACACTGAAGCTTTCTTT	CASRFGTGAKNTEAFF
NA	few	TRBV20-1	TRBJ2-1	TGCAGTGCTAGTTATCGCTCCTACAATGAGCAGTTCTTC	CSASYRSYNEQFF
NA	many	TRBV12-3/TRBV12-4	TRBJ2-7	TGTGCCAGCAGTTTAGACAGGCCAAGGTCCGAGCAGTACTTC	CASSLDRPRSEQYF
TRBD2	few	TRBV3-1	TRBJ2-7	TGTGCCAGCAGCTATAGCGGGAGTCTAACCTACGAGCAGTACTTC	CASSYSGSLTYEQYF
NA	few	TRBV5-1	TRBJ2-7	TGCGCCAGCAGTGAACAGGGAAGCCCCGTTAATGAGCAGTACTTC	CASSEQGSPVNEQYF
TRBD2	NA	TRBV29-1	TRBJ2-1	TGCAGCGTTGCAGCGGGGTGGAATGAGCAGTTCTTC	CSVAAGWNEQFF
NA	many	TRBV12-3/TRBV12-4	TRBJ1-3	TGTGCCAGCAACCCCCTTCCTGTACGCACCATATATTTT	CASNPLPVRTIYF
NA	many	TRBV9	TRBJ2-7	TGTGCCAGCAGCGTAGGACTAGATTCCTACGAGCAGTACTTC	CASSVGLDSYEQYF
TRBD2	few	TRBV20-1	TRBJ2-1	TGCAGTGCCAGCGGGGGGCCAAACAATGAGCAGTTCTTC	CSASGGPNNEQFF
NA	NA	TRBV28	TRBJ1-1	TGTGCCAGCAGGCCCCACCGGGACGGGAACACTGAAGCTTTCTTT	CASRPHRDGNTEAFF
NA	many	TRBV28	TRBJ2-5	TGTGCCAGCAGCCGCATCGGGACGGAAGAGACCCAGTACTTC	CASSRIGTEETQYF
TRBD1	few	TRBV27	TRBJ1-1	TGTGCCAGCAGTTGGGGACAGGGACGAGCTTTCTTT	CASSWGQGRAFF
TRBD1	many	TRBV10-2	TRBJ2-3	TGCGCCAGCAGTGAGCTCACGACAGGGTCGTTATGGGGGATCGTTCAAGATACGCAGTATTTT	CASSELTTGSLWGIVQDTQYF
TRBD2	many	TRBV11-2	TRBJ2-4	TGTGCCAGCAGCTTACGACTAGCGGGGGAACTAGCCAAAAACATTCAGTACTTC	CASSLRLAGELAKNIQYF
NA	many	TRBV4-1	TRBJ2-7	TGCGCCAGCAGCCTGGACAAATCCTACGAGCAGTACTTC	CASSLDKSYEQYF
NA	NA	TRBV20-1	TRBJ1-5	TGCAGTGCCGCTCAGGTCAATCAGCCCCAGCATTTT	CSAAQVNQPQHF
NA	few	TRBV18	TRBJ2-7	TGTGCCAGCTCACCACCAACTGCGGTCGAGCAGTACTTC	CASSPPTAVEQYF
NA	many	TRBV28	TRBJ1-1	TGTGCCAGCAGTTCTCAGGGTTTTGGAGCTTTCTTT	CASSSQGFGAFF
TRBD1	few	TRBV28	TRBJ2-5	TGTGCCAGCAAGGAACCGGCCGGGACAGGAAAAGAGACCCAGTACTTC	CASKEPAGTGKETQYF
NA	few	TRBV18	TRBJ2-1	TGTGCCAGCTCCCCTTATCAGGGCAATGAGCAGTTCTTC	CASSPYQGNEQFF
NA	NA	TRBV4-3	TRBJ1-1	TGCGCCAGCAGCCAAGATGAGGGGGGGGTGAACACTGAAGCTTTCTTT	CASSQDEGGVNTEAFF
NA	many	TRBV5-1	TRBJ2-7	TGCGCCAGCAGCTTGGTACCGGGGGCTGGCTACGAGCAGTACTTC	CASSLVPGAGYEQYF